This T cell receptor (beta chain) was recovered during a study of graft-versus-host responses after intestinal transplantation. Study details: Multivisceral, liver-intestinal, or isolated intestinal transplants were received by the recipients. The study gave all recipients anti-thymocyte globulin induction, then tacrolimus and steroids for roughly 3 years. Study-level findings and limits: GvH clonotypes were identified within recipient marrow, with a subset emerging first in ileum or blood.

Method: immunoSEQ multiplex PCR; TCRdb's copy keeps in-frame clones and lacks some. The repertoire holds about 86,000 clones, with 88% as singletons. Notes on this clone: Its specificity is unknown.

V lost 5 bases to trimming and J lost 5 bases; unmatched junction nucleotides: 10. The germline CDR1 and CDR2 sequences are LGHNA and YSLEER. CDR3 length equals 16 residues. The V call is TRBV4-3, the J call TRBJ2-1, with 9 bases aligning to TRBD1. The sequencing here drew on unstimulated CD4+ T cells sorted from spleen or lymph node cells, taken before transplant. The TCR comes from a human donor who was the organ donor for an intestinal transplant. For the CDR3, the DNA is TGCGCCAGCAGCGTAGTTGAGACAGGGGGAGACAATGAGCAGTTCTTC. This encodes CASSVVETGGDNEQFF.